This entry is about one T cell receptor (beta chain). As yet, its antigen is unknown. These data originate in a study of shared clonotypes between healthy human individuals. When replicate PCRs were run on sorted subsets, they used approximately 210 ng DNA, some 29,000 T cell genomes. Generated by immunoSEQ multiplex PCR, the TCRdb table keeps only in-frame clones and is missing some. The profile shows 2 million to 2.5 million clones, 85% to 95% of them singletons. V lost 1 base and J lost 5, with 8 bases in between. The CDR3 length is 13 residues. Germline V gene lookup returns CDR1 SNHLY and CDR2 FYNNEI. Regarding the study as a whole: Rarefaction demonstrated incomplete sorted-subset sequencing despite large depth. An effect of sequencing depth on clonotype sharing among donors was expected. Several donors had about 5% of their naive CD4 clonotypes in common.

The sequence derives from a man younger than 30 in good health. Some clones in this sample may be carry-over from other donors' samples. The chain carries TRBV2 and TRBJ2-5, with D perhaps matching TRBD1 or TRBD2 (5 bases each). The sample comprised naive CD4+ T cells from PBMCs. Subset defined: CD45RA+ positively selected. CDR3 amino acids: CASSEGDGETQYF. The CDR3 DNA sequence: TGTGCCAGCAGTGAAGGGGACGGGGAGACCCAGTACTTC.